A selection of T cell receptor beta chains follows, all from one sample in a study of cytomegalovirus exposure and HLA in healthy donors. TCRdb's copy holds only in-frame clones and misses some; the assay was immunoSEQ multiplex PCR. In the table there are under 200,000 clones, around 80% of which are singletons. The material sequenced was PBMCs. The receptors derive from a human donor in good health. CDR3s include the opening cysteine and the closing phenylalanine or tryptophan. A D gene is named only where the DNA matches it firmly.

>TRBJ2-7|TRBV25-1|-
CASRRGYEQYF
>TRBJ2-7|TRBV6-4|TRBD2
CASTSDIYEQYF
>TRBJ2-2|TRBV6-5|TRBD1
CASRPDRITGELFF
>TRBJ1-1|TRBV5-1|-
CASRRGGLNTEAFF
>TRBJ1-6|TRBV7-4|TRBD1
CASSHPSFRDRHYNSPLHF
>TRBJ2-2|TRBV5-1|-
CASSSRTGNTGELFF
>TRBJ2-7|TRBV19|TRBD1
CASNSRTGGRSYEQYF
>TRBJ2-5|TRBV2|-
CASSDRGQETQYF
>TRBJ1-5|TRBV2|TRBD1
CASRGDREESSQPQHF
>TRBJ1-2|TRBV28|TRBD1
CASRQTGGIYGYTF
>TRBJ1-2|TRBV4-1|-
CASRRLGARGYPF
>TRBJ2-3|TRBV4-2|TRBD2
CASSQDVASGGWVDTQYF
>TRBJ1-6|TRBV9|TRBD1
CASSAGTANSPLHF
>TRBJ1-1|TRBV7-8|-
CASSLGVREGTEAFF
>TRBJ2-7|TRBV7-2|TRBD1
CASSLGQTTHEQYF
>TRBJ1-2|TRBV7-2|-
CASSEGTRRGYTF
>TRBJ1-5|TRBV7-2|TRBD1
CASSLEVTGSNQPQHF
>TRBJ2-5|TRBV30|-
CAYLGGGQGTQYF
>TRBJ1-1|TRBV6-6|TRBD1
CASSRKGQGNTEAFF
>TRBJ1-1|TRBV5-6|-
CASSYEGNTEAFF
>TRBJ2-1|TRBV29-1|TRBD2
CSVETERRTSGYYNEQFF
>TRBJ2-7|TRBV6-1|TRBD2
CASSVGGRGHEQYF
>TRBJ2-5|TRBV11-3|-
CASSPDQETQYF
>TRBJ1-2|TRBV5-4|-
CASSWDTNYGYTF
>TRBJ1-1|TRBV2|-
CASSLQMNTEAFF
>TRBJ1-1|TRBV5-1|TRBD1
CASSPGTGLQAFF
>TRBJ2-1|TRBV18|TRBD2
CASSPPSSGGAHEQFF
>TRBJ2-7|TRBV11-3|-
CASSNIHSGVSYEQYF
>TRBJ1-2|TRBV7-9|TRBD1
CASSRDSSNYGYTF
>TRBJ2-3|TRBV9|-
CASSVVITDTQYF
>TRBJ2-3|TRBV11-3|TRBD2
CASSSGTSGGVRTDTQYF
>TRBJ1-1|TRBV2|-
CASSEEGGTEAFF
>TRBJ1-2|TRBV2|-
CASSEALGNSYTF
>TRBJ2-7|TRBV7-9|-
CASTRPDSLYF
>TRBJ1-6|TRBV7-2|-
CASSQKLVFSPLHF
>TRBJ1-1|TRBV19|-
CASSIESGVGAFF
>TRBJ2-4|TRBV7-9|-
CASTSGAGGNIQYF
>TRBJ2-7|TRBV5-8|TRBD2
CASGSFQTAGRDEQYF
>TRBJ2-7|TRBV7-8|-
CASSLKEGLARSYEQYF
>TRBJ2-7|TRBV7-8|TRBD2
CASTPGGTTYEQYF
>TRBJ1-1|TRBV5-6|-
CASSFRGAQNTEAFF
>-|TRBV13|-
CASSLRQENYEQYF
>TRBJ2-2|TRBV10-1|TRBD2
CASSDGGEGAGELFF
>TRBJ2-6|TRBV5-4|-
CASTISGANVLTF
>TRBJ2-2|TRBV6-6|-
CASSPFTGELFF
>TRBJ2-1|TRBV5-4|-
CASQPGGAGSNEQFF
>TRBJ1-5|TRBV2|TRBD1
CASSERTGGYQPQHF
>TRBJ2-1|TRBV4-2|TRBD2
CASSQGAGLAGVYEQFF
>TRBJ1-5|TRBV19|-
CASSRHLSVYSNQPQHF
>TRBJ1-1|TRBV25-1|-
CASRSSNTEAFF
>TRBJ1-2|TRBV7-9|-
CASSLGRGGTNYGYTF
>TRBJ2-5|TRBV11-3|TRBD2
CASSLGLAGGKPPTMETQYF
>TRBJ2-1|TRBV10-1|-
CASSEFGQGGEQFF
>TRBJ1-2|TRBV5-6|-
CASSPFIEGDDYGYTF
>TRBJ2-7|TRBV4-2|TRBD2
CASSQESSGVYEQYF
>TRBJ1-2|TRBV7-8|-
CASSQRTANYGYTF
>TRBJ1-1|TRBV5-1|-
CASNQLQGDTEAFF
>TRBJ1-1|TRBV19|TRBD1
CASRPGQGAGDTEAFF